A single sample is the source of the 18 T cell receptor beta chains below, sequenced in a study of lymphopenia after photon versus proton radiotherapy. Generated by immunoSEQ multiplex PCR, the TCRdb table keeps only in-frame clones and is missing some. The data show 15,000 to 20,000 clones, 92% seen once. The input for sequencing was peripheral blood, taken from a patient treated with photon-based radiotherapy. These receptors were obtained from a woman in her forties with cholangiocarcinoma.

The gene calls are TRBV5-1 and TRBJ2-2; D gene ambiguous. V lost 0 bases to trimming and J lost 2 bases, with 11 bases between them. The germline V gene has CDR1 SGHRS and CDR2 YFSETQ. CDR3 length equals 16 residues. CDR3 protein: CASSLGTSYNTGELFF. In nucleotides, the CDR3 is TGCGCCAGCAGCTTGGGCACATCCTATAACACCGGGGAGCTGTTTTTT.

The chain links TRBV27 to TRBJ1-5; D remains unclear. V dropped 2 bases and J dropped 2 bases, with 10 bases sitting between them. Germline lookup yields CDR1 MNHEY and CDR2 SMNVEV (reference sequence). This CDR3 comprises 15 residues. The CDR3 DNA sequence: TGTGCCAGCAGTTTACGGGGATTGCGCAATCAGCCCCAGCATTTT. Amino acid sequence: CASSLRGLRNQPQHF.

This chain links TRBV5-6 with TRBJ2-2; D ambiguous. V lost 0 bases and J 0 bases, leaving 9 bases between the germline ends. This CDR3 contains 16 residues. Germline CDR1 is SGHDT and CDR2 is YYEEEE. This CDR3 reads CASSLGVSANTGELFF. CDR3 DNA: TGTGCCAGCAGCTTGGGGGTGAGTGCGAACACCGGGGAGCTGTTTTTT.

V gene TRBV28 combines with J gene TRBJ2-1; D may be TRBD2 (8 bases). V was cut by 6 bases and J by 8 bases, with 32 bases left in between. There are 19 residues in the CDR3. Per the germline V gene, CDR1 is MDHEN and CDR2 is SYDVKM. The CDR3 nucleotides read TGTGCCAGCAGCGTACTTGGAATCGGACTAGCCAGGGGGGTGGATGAGCAGTTCTTC. Amino acid sequence: CASSVLGIGLARGVDEQFF.

This clone appeared once. The chain has TRBV6-5 and TRBJ2-3; D gene ambiguous. The CDR3 is 13 amino acids. Trimming removed 4 bases at V and 0 bases at J, with 5 bases between. The V gene's germline CDR1 is MNHEY and CDR2 SVGAGI. Written as DNA, the CDR3 is TGTGCCAGCAGTTTGACTAGCACAGATACGCAGTATTTT. Translating it yields CASSLTSTDTQYF.

V and J are TRBV14 and TRBJ2-3; D unclear. The germline V and J ends were trimmed by 1 base and 0 bases, with 11 bases remaining between them. Germline V lookup: CDR1 SGHDN, CDR2 FVKESK. The CDR3 loop spans 16 amino acids. This chain's CDR3 is CASSQVDRRSTDTQYF. The CDR3 DNA follows: TGTGCCAGCAGCCAAGTCGACCGCCGTAGCACAGATACGCAGTATTTT.

V is TRBV11-2 and J is TRBJ1-2, with a possible D match to TRBD1 (6 bases). CDR1 and CDR2 (germline): SGHAT, FQNNGV. V was cut by 5 bases and J by 8 bases, with 18 bases left in between. The CDR3 consists of 14 residues. CDR3 protein: CASSAAEGVRGYTF. CDR3 nucleotides: TGTGCCAGCAGCGCGGCTGAGGGGGTGAGAGGCTACACCTTC.

The chain joins TRBV6-5 to TRBJ1-1; 9 bases are shared with TRBD1. The CDR3 has 15 amino acids. CDR1 is MNHEY, CDR2 SVGAGI, per germline. The junction had 4 bases not matched to a gene; V was cut back by 0 bases and J by 5 bases. CDR3 nucleotide sequence: TGTGCCAGCAGTTACTCTACAGGGGGCGGTACTGAAGCTTTCTTT. Protein product: CASSYSTGGGTEAFF.

This clone is a singleton in its sample. V usage is TRBV4-2 and J usage is TRBJ2-6; perhaps TRBD2 as D (5 bases). Germline assignment: CDR1 LGHNA and CDR2 YNFKEQ. This CDR3 has 17 amino acids. Trimming pared 0 bases from V and 0 bases from J, leaving 9 bases between. CDR3 residues: CASSQDTGSSGANVLTF. The CDR3 nucleotides read TGTGCCAGCAGCCAAGATACGGGGAGCTCTGGGGCCAACGTCCTGACTTTC.

The chain has TRBV29-1 and TRBJ2-3, with 8 bases aligning to TRBD2. Germline V lookup: CDR1 SQVTM, CDR2 ANQGSEA. Trimming cost V 3 bases and J 3 bases; bases outside gene matches: 5. This CDR3 contains 14 residues. The CDR3 DNA is TGCAGCGTTGAGGAGGGACTAGTGACAGATACGCAGTATTTT. Its protein product is CSVEEGLVTDTQYF.

The chain recombines TRBV6-5 with TRBJ2-1, with TRBD2 identical over 7 bases. CDR1 is MNHEY and CDR2 is SVGAGI in the germline V gene. The trim removed 5 bases at V and 13 bases at J, leaving 5 bases unmatched. The CDR3 length is 11 residues. CDR3 in amino acids: CASSGSGGQFF. The CDR3 DNA sequence: TGTGCCAGCAGTGGCTCGGGGGGTCAGTTCTTC.

The chain recombines TRBV28 with TRBJ2-2; TRBD1 aligns across 7 bases. The CDR3 runs 15 residues. In germline, CDR1 is MDHEN, CDR2 SYDVKM. J lost 0 bases, V lost 6 bases, and 4 bases had no gene match. CDR3 coding DNA: TGTGCCAGCAGCCACAGGGGAACGAACACCGGGGAGCTGTTTTTT. Translating it yields CASSHRGTNTGELFF.

The chain combines TRBV6-1 with TRBJ1-1; D uncertain. Deletions cut 4 bases from V and 0 bases from J, with 12 bases between. The CDR3 covers 15 residues. Germline V gene lookup returns CDR1 MNHNS and CDR2 SASEGT. The CDR3 reads CASSVSPDLNTEAFF. DNA for the CDR3: TGTGCCAGCAGTGTTAGTCCAGATCTGAACACTGAAGCTTTCTTT.

CDR3 sequence: CAISGAIGHSGNTIYF. CDR3 nucleotide sequence: TGTGCCATCAGTGGGGCTATCGGTCACTCTGGAAACACCATATATTTT. The chain is built from TRBV10-3 and TRBJ1-3; no reliable D call. Per the germline V gene, CDR1 is ENHRY and CDR2 is SYGVKD. This CDR3 contains 16 residues. With 4 bases removed from V and 0 bases from J, the gap between germline ends came to 13 bases.

The J gene is TRBJ2-3, the V gene TRBV5-8, with 7 nucleotides matching TRBD1. The length of the CDR3 is 16 residues. Germline trimming cut 4 bases from V and 2 bases from J; bases unmatched to any gene: 10. Germline V gene data show CDR1 as SGHTS and CDR2 as YDEGEE. The CDR3 nucleotides read TGTGCCAGCAGCCCCTACAGTAGGGGGCCCACAGATACGCAGTATTTT. It codes for CASSPYSRGPTDTQYF. Full variable domain (rest looked up from reference TRBV5-8 and TRBJ2-3): EAGVTQSPTHLIKTRGQQATLRCSPISGHTSVYWYQQALGLGLQFLLWYDEGEERNRGNFPPRFSGRQFPNYSSELNVNALELEDSALYLCASSPYSRGPTDTQYFGPGTRLTVL.

This clone was recorded only once. The chain couples TRBV5-5 to TRBJ1-5, with D tentatively TRBD1 (6 bases). V was clipped by 3 bases and J by 0 bases, with 10 bases between them. Looked up from germline, CDR1 is SGHKS and CDR2 is YYEKEE (reference sequence). CDR3 length equals 15 residues. DNA for the CDR3: TGTGCCAGCAGCTCCCAGGGGACTAGCAATCAGCCCCAGCATTTT. It translates to CASSSQGTSNQPQHF.

The chain joins TRBV9 to TRBJ2-5; D might be TRBD2 (6 bases). The germline V and J ends were trimmed by 3 bases and 0 bases, with 15 bases remaining between them. Germline CDR1 reads SGDLS; CDR2 reads YYNGEE. The CDR3 sequence is 16 residues long. The CDR3 nucleotides are TGTGCCAGCAGCGGCTCTAGCGACAAACACCAAGAGACCCAGTACTTC. Its protein is CASSGSSDKHQETQYF.

The chain has TRBV11-2 and TRBJ2-3; 8 bases map to TRBD2. CDR3 length: 16 amino acids. Per germline, CDR1 SGHAT and CDR2 FQNNGV. Germline trimming cut 5 bases from V and 6 bases from J; bases unmatched to any gene: 13. CDR3 amino acids: CASSARPGGGGDTQYF. Here the CDR3 DNA reads TGTGCCAGCAGCGCCCGCCCCGGGGGGGGTGGGGATACGCAGTATTTT. Drawing the rest from reference TRBV11-2 and TRBJ2-3, the complete variable domain is EAGVAQSPRYKIIEKRQSVAFWCNPISGHATLYWYQQILGQGPKLLIQFQNNGVVDDSQLPKDRFSAERLKGVDSTLKIQPAKLEDSAVYLCASSARPGGGGDTQYFGPGTRLTVL.